The 24 T cell receptor beta chains presented below share a single source sample, sequenced in a study of patients and donors after allogeneic stem cell transplantation. TCRdb re-analysed the RT-PCR reads in MiXCR, keeping a single row per CDR3 protein. The sample comprises roughly 180,000 distinct CDR3 sequences, more than 35% of which are singletons, and 30% to 35% rests with the top ten. Sample: blood, either unsorted or a sorted T cell fraction (not recorded which). The origin of the receptors is a human donor who was either an allogeneic HSCT recipient or a stem cell or donor lymphocyte infusion donor (not recorded which). It is not recorded whose cells these are; they may come from a transplant donor.

The CDR3 region has the DNA TGTGCCAGCAGCAACGCAGGGGGCGGAACTGAAGCTTTCTTT. Protein: CASSNAGGGTEAFF. V is TRBV9 and J is TRBJ1-1; 8 bases match TRBD1. V dropped 4 bases and J dropped 5; count of bases not matched to a gene: 7. The CDR3 has 14 residues. The V gene's germline CDR1 is SGDLS and CDR2 YYNGEE.

V is TRBV6-2 or TRBV6-3 and J is TRBJ1-1; a possible D gene is TRBD1 (5 bases). The CDR3 runs 14 residues. Trimming cost V 0 bases and J 4 bases, with 9 bases left between them. The germline V gene has CDR1 MNHEY and CDR2 SVGEGT. The CDR3: CASSYSTGVTEAFF. The DNA of the CDR3 is TGTGCCAGCAGTTACTCGACGGGGGTCACTGAAGCTTTCTTT.

The chain carries TRBV7-2 and TRBJ2-1; D possibly corresponds to TRBD2 (6 bases). This CDR3 is built from 14 residues. Trimming removed 1 base at V and 8 bases at J, with 12 bases between. Per germline, CDR1 SGHTA and CDR2 FQGNSA. The CDR3 nucleotides read TGTGCCAGCAGCTTAGAGGGAGGAGTATATGAGCAGTTCTTC. Residues: CASSLEGGVYEQFF.

This clonotype was seen only a few times. The chain uses TRBV6-5 and TRBJ2-3; 7 bases line up with TRBD1. V trimming: 0 bases; J trimming: 5 bases; junction bases outside the gene matches: 2. Germline V lookup: CDR1 MNHEY, CDR2 SVGAGI. The CDR3 is 14 residues long. The CDR3 region has the DNA TGTGCCAGCAGTTACTCCACAGGGGTAGATACGCAGTATTTT. Amino acids: CASSYSTGVDTQYF.

This clonotype was counted at least ten times. The rearrangement joins TRBV7-2 to TRBJ1-1; D is uncertain. Germline lookup yields CDR1 SGHTA and CDR2 FQGNSA. Trimming pared 4 bases from V and 3 bases from J, leaving 3 bases between. The CDR3 runs 11 residues. CDR3 sequence: CASSSYTEAFF. CDR3 in DNA: TGTGCCAGCAGCTCATACACTGAAGCTTTCTTT.

This CDR3 is CASSSGWLNTEAFF. The CDR3 bases are TGCGCCAGCAGTTCCGGGTGGTTGAACACTGAAGCTTTCTTT. The chain is built from TRBV5-1 and TRBJ1-1; D is undetermined. Trimming took 5 bases from V and 0 from J, leaving 11 bases between them. This CDR3 comprises 14 residues. The germline V gene has CDR1 SGHRS and CDR2 YFSETQ.

The chain carries TRBV29-1 and TRBJ1-1; unclear D gene. This CDR3 spans 11 amino acids. The germline CDR1 and CDR2 sequences are SQVTM and ANQGSEA. Trimming cost V 4 bases and J 1 base, with 4 bases left between them. DNA for the CDR3: TGCAGCGTTGGAGAGAACACTGAAGCTTTCTTT. Its translation is CSVGENTEAFF.

The chain employs TRBV7-6 and TRBJ2-1; D might be TRBD2 (6 bases). Germline assignment: CDR1 SGHVS and CDR2 FNYEAQ. Trimming took off 1 base at V and 7 bases at J, with 14 bases between the two ends. CDR3 length: 15 amino acids. As DNA, the CDR3 is TGTGCCAGCAGCTTAGGGGCTAGCGTATTAAATGAGCAGTTCTTC. Translation: CASSLGASVLNEQFF.

This clonotype was detected only a few times. The genes are TRBV12-3 or TRBV12-4 and TRBJ1-5; D is ambiguous. With 5 bases removed from V and 5 bases from J, the gap between germline ends came to 7 bases. The CDR3 is made up of 12 amino acids. For the CDR3, the DNA is TGTGCCAGCAGTCCCTTTGATCAGCCCCAGCATTTT. The encoded protein is CASSPFDQPQHF.

The chain couples TRBV29-1 to TRBJ2-1; 9 nucleotides line up with TRBD2. The CDR3 sequence is 14 residues long. CDR1 and CDR2 from the germline V gene are SQVTM and ANQGSEA. V lost 1 base and J lost 3; bases outside the gene matches: 1. The DNA for the CDR3 is TGCAGCGTTGAAGCTAGCGGGATCTACAATGAGCAGTTCTTC. Protein product: CSVEASGIYNEQFF.

Concerning this clonotype itself: At one end the junction does not follow the germline gene, possibly because of a read error. The chain couples TRBV6-1 to TRBJ1-1, with TRBD1 matching 7 bases. This CDR3 comprises 15 residues. Per germline, CDR1 MNHNS and CDR2 SASEGT. The CDR3 here is CASTEPRQGNTEAFF. CDR3 bases: TGTGCCAGCACTGAACCCCGACAGGGGAACACTGAAGCTTTCTTT.

The rearrangement links TRBV12-3 or TRBV12-4 to TRBJ2-3, with a weak D call TRBD2 (6 bases). Deletions cut 3 bases from V and 2 bases from J, with 15 bases between. The CDR3 runs to 16 residues. CDR3 bases: TGTGCCAGCAGTTTTTGGGGGAGGACTAACACAGATACGCAGTATTTT. It codes for CASSFWGRTNTDTQYF.

This clonotype was observed a handful of times. The rearrangement uses TRBV12-3 or TRBV12-4 and TRBJ2-1; tentative D call: TRBD1 (6 bases). The length of the CDR3 is 16 residues. Trimming stripped 1 base from V and 9 bases from J, with 19 bases between. The CDR3 loop reads CASSLVPSGSGAEQFF. DNA of the CDR3: TGTGCCAGCAGTTTAGTTCCCAGCGGCTCAGGGGCTGAGCAGTTCTTC.

The sample holds a few counts of this clonotype. The J gene is TRBJ2-5, the V gene TRBV11-2; TRBD1 agrees at 8 bases. J lost 1 base, V lost 2 bases, and 6 bases had no gene match. CDR3 length: 16 residues. Germline CDR1 and CDR2: SGHAT and FQNNGV. The CDR3 region is CASSLRVTGGQETQYF. The CDR3, as DNA: TGTGCCAGCAGCTTACGAGTTACAGGGGGCCAAGAGACCCAGTACTTC.

The chain uses TRBV11-3 and TRBJ2-7; weak D call: TRBD1 (6 bases). Germline V gene lookup returns CDR1 SGHNT and CDR2 YENEEA. Trimming took off 2 bases at V and 2 bases at J, with 13 bases between the two ends. The CDR3 totals 15 residues. Here the CDR3 reads CASSLYTGFTYEQYF. CDR3 nucleotide sequence: TGTGCCAGCAGCTTATATACAGGGTTCACCTACGAGCAGTACTTC. The entire variable domain, with the rest obtained from reference TRBV11-3 and TRBJ2-7, is as follows: EAGVVQSPRYKIIEKKQPVAFWCNPISGHNTLYWYLQNLGQGPELLIRYENEEAVDDSQLPKDRFSAERLKGVDSTLKIQPAELGDSAVYLCASSLYTGFTYEQYFGPGTRLTVT.

This CDR3 reads CASSLDSKGSYEQYF. For the CDR3, the DNA is TGTGCCAGCAGCTTGGACTCCAAAGGCTCCTACGAGCAGTACTTC. V is TRBV28 and J is TRBJ2-7, with D perhaps TRBD2 (5 bases). Germline CDR1 and CDR2: MDHEN and SYDVKM. V was clipped by 6 bases and J by 0 bases, with 15 bases between them. The CDR3 consists of 15 residues.

The gene calls are TRBV7-9 and TRBJ2-5; TRBD1 matches 9 bases. The CDR3 is 15 residues long. V lost 2 bases to trimming and J lost 5 bases; unmatched junction nucleotides: 6. Germline V gives CDR1 SEHNR, CDR2 FQNEAQ (reference sequence). The CDR3 region is CASSLPGQGVETQYF. The CDR3, as DNA: TGTGCCAGCAGCTTACCGGGACAGGGTGTGGAGACCCAGTACTTC.

This chain links TRBV5-1 with TRBJ2-1; D is ambiguous. CDR1 SGHRS and CDR2 YFSETQ come from the germline V gene. V was clipped by 6 bases and J by 0 bases, with 7 bases between them. There are 13 residues in the CDR3. The CDR3 region is CASKTGSYNEQFF. The CDR3 DNA follows: TGCGCCAGCAAGACGGGCTCCTACAATGAGCAGTTCTTC.

The chain employs TRBV9 and TRBJ2-6; TRBD2 is a possible D gene (5 bases). This CDR3 is built from 15 residues. Looked up from germline, CDR1 is SGDLS and CDR2 is YYNGEE. Trimming stripped 2 bases from V and 1 base from J, with 7 bases between. CDR3 nucleotide sequence: TGTGCCAGCAGCGTCACGGGATCTGGGGCCAACGTCCTGACTTTC. Translating it yields CASSVTGSGANVLTF.

This sequence joins TRBV9 and TRBJ2-3; weak D call: TRBD2 (6 bases). CDR1 and CDR2 (germline): SGDLS, YYNGEE. The length of the CDR3 is 15 residues. V lost 4 bases, J lost 2 bases, and 14 bases lay in between. Here the CDR3 DNA reads TGTGCCAGCAGCTCCGTGGGCGGGGACACAGATACGCAGTATTTT. Protein product: CASSSVGGDTDTQYF. Full variable domain (remainder filled in from reference TRBV9 and TRBJ2-3): DSGVTQTPKHLITATGQRVTLRCSPRSGDLSVYWYQQSLDQGLQFLIQYYNGEERAKGNILERFSAQQFPDLHSELNLSSLELGDSALYFCASSSVGGDTDTQYFGPGTRLTVL.

This clonotype was seen a few times. J is TRBJ1-1 and V is TRBV18; 8 bases align to TRBD1. Looked up from germline, CDR1 is KGHSH and CDR2 is LQKENI. Trimming removed 3 bases from V and 5 bases from J; junction bases left unmatched: 5. The CDR3 is made up of 14 amino acids. CDR3 sequence (DNA): TGTGCCAGCTCACCCATGGACAGGGTAACTGAAGCTTTCTTT. Amino acid sequence: CASSPMDRVTEAFF.

The V and J genes are TRBV10-3 and TRBJ2-3; TRBD1 is a possible D gene (6 bases). V was clipped by 11 bases and J by 5 bases, with 17 bases between them. This CDR3 region has 13 residues. Germline V gene data show CDR1 as ENHRY and CDR2 as SYGVKD. The CDR3 sequence is CAHGAGALDTQYF. DNA for the CDR3: TGTGCCCATGGAGCAGGGGCATTAGATACGCAGTATTTT.

This chain connects TRBV5-6 to TRBJ2-6; D remains ambiguous. Germline V gene sequence: CDR1 SGHDT, CDR2 YYEEEE. V lost 1 base, J lost 0 bases, and 5 bases lay in between. This CDR3 contains 15 residues. The CDR3 is CASSLRASGANVLTF. DNA for the CDR3: TGTGCCAGCAGCTTGAGGGCCTCTGGGGCCAACGTCCTGACTTTC. Using reference TRBV5-6 and TRBJ2-6 for the parts outside the CDR3, the full variable domain is DAGVTQSPTHLIKTRGQQVTLRCSPKSGHDTVSWYQQALGQGPQFIFQYYEEEERQRGNFPDRFSGHQFPNYSSELNVNALLLGDSALYLCASSLRASGANVLTFGAGSRLTVL.

The chain couples TRBV4-1 to TRBJ1-4; no clear D. V was pared by 4 bases and J by 8 bases, with 26 bases between. The CDR3 consists of 18 residues. CDR1 and CDR2 (germline): MGHRA, YSYEKL. CDR3 in amino acids: CASSLPQPLGRRREKLFF. CDR3 DNA: TGCGCCAGCAGCCTCCCCCAGCCCCTGGGCAGGAGGCGCGAAAAACTGTTTTTT.